The 24 T cell receptor beta chains below come from one sample, sequenced in a study of early T cells in non-severe SARS-CoV-2 infection. TCRdb redid the calling of the 5' RACE reads with MiXCR, one entry per CDR3 protein. The data contain some 30,000 distinct CDR3 sequences, over 3.5% of them singletons. Sequences were obtained from whole blood. The origin of the receptors is an adult who was a healthcare worker with PCR-confirmed SARS-CoV-2 infection or an uninfected control (not recorded which).

The table lists this clonotype with a few counts. The CDR3 DNA reads as TGCGCCAGCAGCTTGGGGCAGGCAACCTACGAGCAGTACTTC. Its translation is CASSLGQATYEQYF. The J gene is TRBJ2-7, the V gene TRBV5-1; D is unresolved. Trimming pared 0 bases from V and 2 bases from J, leaving 9 bases between. Germline V lookup: CDR1 SGHRS, CDR2 YFSETQ. The CDR3 has 14 amino acids.

This clonotype was counted many times. The rearrangement uses TRBV6-5 and TRBJ1-1; D not certain. The CDR3 consists of 13 residues. Germline V gives CDR1 MNHEY, CDR2 SVGAGI. V was cut by 6 bases and J by 1 base, with 9 bases left in between. The CDR3 nucleotides are TGTGCCAGCAGCCGAACAGAGAACACTGAAGCTTTCTTT. Its translation: CASSRTENTEAFF.

This clonotype was detected many times. The chain links TRBV7-8 to TRBJ1-5; 11 bases agree with TRBD1. This CDR3 spans 15 amino acids. Germline V gene sequence: CDR1 SGHVS, CDR2 FQNEAQ. V shed 3 bases, J shed 4 bases, and the junction held 2 bases outside the gene matches. CDR3 amino acids: CASSFGTGGNQPQHF. CDR3 bases: TGTGCCAGCAGCTTTGGGACAGGGGGAAATCAGCCCCAGCATTTT.

A word on this clonotype: A read error may explain this, as a much larger clone is one base away. The rearrangement joins TRBV11-2 to TRBJ2-7, with D possibly matching TRBD1 (5 bases). From germline, CDR1 is SGHAT and CDR2 FQNNGV. This CDR3 is built from 14 residues. The CDR3 is CASGLDLWQGQQYF. The CDR3 nucleotides read TGTGCCAGCGGCTTAGATCTCTGGCAGGGCCAGCAGTACTTC.

This clonotype showed up many times. J is TRBJ2-1 and V is TRBV7-9; 15 bases are shared with TRBD2. The CDR3 sequence is 16 residues long. The V gene end was trimmed by 3 bases and the J gene end by 8 bases; junction bases not matched to a gene: 5. Germline V gene data show CDR1 as SEHNR and CDR2 as FQNEAQ (reference sequence). The CDR3 DNA reads as TGTGCCAGCAGCTTTGGGACTAGCGGGAGGCTTTATGAGCAGTTCTTC. Encoded protein: CASSFGTSGRLYEQFF.

Many counts were recorded for this clonotype. The chain employs TRBV23-1 and TRBJ2-7, with D perhaps TRBD1 or TRBD2 (5 bases each). TRBV23-1 is reported as an ORF; its role is uncertain. CDR3 length equals 13 residues. Trimming removed 8 bases at V and 4 bases at J, with 15 bases between. CDR3 sequence (DNA): TGCGCCAGCGGACTGGGGCGGTTGTACGAGCAGTACTTC. Amino acids: CASGLGRLYEQYF.

The chain has TRBV6-2 or TRBV6-3 and TRBJ2-1; D gene unclear. Germline V lookup: CDR1 MNHEY, CDR2 SVGEGT. The ends were cut back, 2 bases at V and 7 bases at J, with 3 bases in the middle. The CDR3 spans 11 residues. The CDR3 DNA sequence: TGTGCCAGCAGTTACGGTAATGAGCAGTTCTTC. Translation gives CASSYGNEQFF.

Ten or more counts support this clonotype. The V call is TRBV11-3, the J call TRBJ2-7; a possible D gene is TRBD2 (6 bases). V was cut by 2 bases and J by 1 base, with 9 bases left in between. The length of the CDR3 is 14 residues. The germline V gene encodes CDR1 SGHNT and CDR2 YENEEA. CDR3 in DNA: TGTGCCAGCAGCTTAAGGGACTCTTCCTACGAGCAGTACTTC. Protein: CASSLRDSSYEQYF.

The chain carries TRBV7-2 and TRBJ2-3, with a tentative D call TRBD2 (5 bases). Germline CDR1 SGHTA, CDR2 FQGNSA. CDR3 length equals 14 residues. Deletions cut 3 bases from V and 8 bases from J, with 15 bases between. The CDR3 DNA reads as TGTGCCAGCAGCTTGGACTTCAACAAGGTTACGCAGTATTTT. It specifies CASSLDFNKVTQYF.

Many counts were recorded for this clonotype. The V call is TRBV12-3 or TRBV12-4, the J call TRBJ2-1; TRBD2 agrees at 12 bases. The CDR3 runs to 13 residues. The trim removed 7 bases at V and 9 bases at J, leaving 4 bases unmatched. The CDR3 DNA follows: TGTGCCAGCACCATGACTAGCGGGGGTGAGCAGTTCTTC. Its translation: CASTMTSGGEQFF.

This clonotype occurred many times. J is TRBJ2-5 and V is TRBV29-1, with D unresolved. The CDR3 loop spans 10 amino acids. The ends were cut back, 5 bases at V and 1 base at J, with 2 bases in the middle. Germline CDR1 SQVTM, CDR2 ANQGSEA. CDR3 loop: CSVTQETQYF. Here the CDR3 DNA reads TGCAGCGTTACCCAAGAGACCCAGTACTTC.

This clonotype has only a few counts. This sequence joins TRBV7-9 and TRBJ1-6; D gene unclear. CDR3 length: 12 residues. The V end was cut by 11 bases, the J end by 11 bases, with 16 bases between. The germline V gene encodes CDR1 SEHNR and CDR2 FQNEAQ (reference sequence). The CDR3 sequence: CALSETGPPLHF. Written as DNA, the CDR3 is TGTGCCCTATCCGAGACCGGGCCACCCCTCCACTTT. Full variable domain (outside the CDR3, taken from reference TRBV7-9 and TRBJ1-6): DTGVSQNPRHKITKRGQNVTFRCDPISEHNRLYWYRQTLGQGPEFLTYFQNEAQLEKSRLLSDRFSAERPKGSFSTLEIQRTEQGDSAMYLCALSETGPPLHFGNGTRLTVT.

There are many counts of this clonotype. The chain links TRBV6-4 to TRBJ2-3; possible D gene TRBD1, 6 bases. The germline V and J ends were trimmed by 0 bases and 2 bases, with 9 bases remaining between them. This CDR3 has 15 amino acids. Germline assignment: CDR1 MRHNA and CDR2 SNTAGT. The chain's CDR3 is CASSDSGTTTDTQYF. CDR3 nucleotide sequence: TGTGCCAGCAGTGACTCCGGGACAACCACAGATACGCAGTATTTT.

The chain uses TRBV7-2 and TRBJ2-3, with TRBD2 matching 9 bases. Germline CDR1 and CDR2: SGHTA and FQGNSA. The CDR3 sequence is 16 residues long. The trim removed 1 base at V and 4 bases at J, leaving 6 bases unmatched. The CDR3 sequence is CASSLVAGGPPDTQYF. CDR3 coding DNA: TGTGCCAGCAGCTTAGTCGCGGGAGGGCCGCCAGATACGCAGTATTTT.

This clonotype was picked up many times. This chain connects TRBV9 to TRBJ2-3, with 7 bases lining up with TRBD2. This CDR3 contains 15 residues. The germline CDR1 and CDR2 sequences are SGDLS and YYNGEE. V was pared by 0 bases and J by 6 bases, with 7 bases of the junction left unmatched. The CDR3 is CASSVEAGFFDTQYF. DNA of the CDR3: TGTGCCAGCAGCGTAGAAGCGGGGTTTTTCGATACGCAGTATTTT.

This clonotype was counted at least ten times. V and J are TRBV29-1 and TRBJ2-1; no clear D. V was pared by 4 bases and J by 7 bases, with 8 bases between. CDR3 length: 11 residues. Germline-derived CDR1 and CDR2 are SQVTM and ANQGSEA. The CDR3 DNA reads as TGCAGCGTTGGGGTCAGGAATGAGCAGTTCTTC. Its protein is CSVGVRNEQFF.

Note on this clonotype: One base away lies a much larger clone, so this may be a sequencing read error. This chain connects TRBV24-1 to TRBJ1-1, with D unclear. This CDR3 is 12 amino acids long. Trimming took off 3 bases at V and 7 bases at J, with 8 bases between the two ends. CDR1 and CDR2 (germline): KGHDR, SFDVKD. The CDR3 region is CATSDAAGEAFF. CDR3 sequence (DNA): TGTGCCACCAGTGATGCTGCCGGTGAAGCTTTCTTT.

This sequence joins TRBV4-3 and TRBJ2-3; 9 bases fit TRBD1. The CDR3 has 16 amino acids. Trimming cost V 3 bases and J 3 bases; bases outside gene matches: 7. Germline V lookup: CDR1 LGHNA, CDR2 YSLEER. The CDR3 sequence: CASSHAGTGRTDTQYF. CDR3 nucleotides: TGCGCCAGCAGCCATGCCGGGACAGGGAGGACAGATACGCAGTATTTT.

This clonotype was seen repeatedly, ten times or more. V gene TRBV2 combines with J gene TRBJ2-7; no reliable D call. Between the trimmed V and J ends, which lost 4 bases and 0 bases, there was a span of 19 bases. The CDR3 runs 17 residues. Germline-derived CDR1 and CDR2 are SNHLY and FYNNEI. CDR3 bases: TGTGCCAGCAGTGTATCCCCCACACATAAGAGCTCCTACGAGCAGTACTTC. The encoded protein is CASSVSPTHKSSYEQYF.

In this sample, this clonotype turned up many times. The chain combines TRBV6-5 with TRBJ2-5; D call uncertain. With 6 bases removed from V and 4 bases from J, the gap between germline ends came to 12 bases. CDR3 length: 13 amino acids. Germline CDR1 is MNHEY and CDR2 is SVGAGI. The CDR3 sequence: CASRDGWGETQYF. The CDR3 DNA sequence: TGTGCCAGCAGGGACGGTTGGGGAGAGACCCAGTACTTC.

This clonotype was counted a few times. The chain uses TRBV6-2 or TRBV6-3 and TRBJ2-7, with D maybe TRBD2 (5 bases). CDR1 is MNHEY and CDR2 is SVGEGT in the germline V gene. V was trimmed by 5 bases and J by 3 bases, leaving 17 bases between them. The CDR3 extends over 15 amino acids. The CDR3 is CASSDPGSSGYEQYF. As DNA, the CDR3 is TGTGCCAGCAGTGACCCGGGGAGCAGCGGCTACGAGCAGTACTTC.

The rearrangement uses TRBV4-2 and TRBJ2-2; 10 nucleotides line up with TRBD2. From germline, CDR1 is LGHNA and CDR2 YNFKEQ. The CDR3 is 15 residues long. V lost 4 bases, J lost 3 bases, and 2 bases stayed unmatched. In DNA, the CDR3 is TGTGCCAGCAGCCCCCTAGCGGGGGACACCGGGGAGCTGTTTTTT. Amino acids: CASSPLAGDTGELFF.

This clonotype appeared many times. The gene calls are TRBV6-2 or TRBV6-3 and TRBJ2-1; 9 bases are shared with TRBD1. Germline assignment: CDR1 MNHEY and CDR2 SVGEGT. With 6 bases clipped from V and 6 bases from J, the junction kept 9 bases outside the gene matches. This CDR3 comprises 15 residues. The CDR3 sequence is CASSPDRGGPNEQFF. The CDR3 DNA sequence: TGTGCCAGCAGCCCTGACAGGGGGGGTCCCAATGAGCAGTTCTTC.

This clonotype has ten or more counts. The chain recombines TRBV19 with TRBJ2-6; TRBD1 matches at 8 bases. The CDR3 is made up of 19 amino acids. Looked up from germline, CDR1 is LNHDA and CDR2 is SQIVND (reference sequence). V trimming: 4 bases; J trimming: 0 bases; junction bases outside the gene matches: 11. The CDR3 reads CASSKGQAFGLSGANVLTF. CDR3 in DNA: TGTGCCAGTAGTAAGGGACAGGCGTTTGGACTCTCTGGGGCCAACGTCCTGACTTTC.